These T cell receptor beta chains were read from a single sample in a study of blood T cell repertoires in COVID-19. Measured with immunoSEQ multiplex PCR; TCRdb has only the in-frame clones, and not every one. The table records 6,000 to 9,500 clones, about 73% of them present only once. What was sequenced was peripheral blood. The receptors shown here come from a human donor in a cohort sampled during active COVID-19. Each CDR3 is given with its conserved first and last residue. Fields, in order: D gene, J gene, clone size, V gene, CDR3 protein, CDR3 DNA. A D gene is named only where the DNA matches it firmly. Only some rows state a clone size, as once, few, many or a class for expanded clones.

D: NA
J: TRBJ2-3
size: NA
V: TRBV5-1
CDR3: CASKAGSTDTQYF
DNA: TGCGCCAGCAAGGCGGGGAGCACAGATACGCAGTATTTT

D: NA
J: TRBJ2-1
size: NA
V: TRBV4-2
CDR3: CASSHVTGDPYNEQFF
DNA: TGTGCCAGCAGCCATGTGACGGGGGACCCCTACAATGAGCAGTTCTTC

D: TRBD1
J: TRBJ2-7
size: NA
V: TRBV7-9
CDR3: CASSSQGAMGYEQYF
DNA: TGTGCCAGCAGCTCGCAGGGGGCTATGGGCTACGAGCAGTACTTC

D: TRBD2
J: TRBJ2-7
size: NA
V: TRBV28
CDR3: CASSGRERLAGTTPYEQYF
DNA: TGTGCCAGCAGTGGACGTGAACGGTTAGCGGGTACGACCCCCTACGAGCAGTACTTC

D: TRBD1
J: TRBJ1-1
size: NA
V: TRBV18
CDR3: CASSPGTGLGTEAFF
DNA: TGTGCCAGCTCACCAGGGACAGGGCTCGGCACTGAAGCTTTCTTT

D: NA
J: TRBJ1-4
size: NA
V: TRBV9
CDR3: CASSPTRGDNEKLFF
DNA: TGTGCCAGCAGCCCGACACGGGGGGATAATGAAAAACTGTTTTTT

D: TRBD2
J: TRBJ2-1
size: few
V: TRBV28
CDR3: CASSLRNWLAGGPSEQFF
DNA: TGTGCCAGCAGTTTAAGGAATTGGTTAGCGGGAGGGCCTAGTGAGCAGTTCTTC

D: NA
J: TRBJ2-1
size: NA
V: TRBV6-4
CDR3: CASSESDGSYNEQFF
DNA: TGTGCCAGCAGTGAGAGCGATGGGTCCTACAATGAGCAGTTCTTC

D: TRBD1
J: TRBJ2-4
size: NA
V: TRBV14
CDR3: CASSPMTGESIQYF
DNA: TGTGCCAGCAGCCCTATGACAGGGGAAAGCATTCAGTACTTC

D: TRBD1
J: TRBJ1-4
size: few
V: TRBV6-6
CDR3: CASSRRDRGIRREKLFF
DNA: TGTGCCAGCAGTCGCCGGGACAGGGGAATTAGGAGGGAAAAACTGTTTTTT

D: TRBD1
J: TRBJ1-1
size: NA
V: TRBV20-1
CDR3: CSTDRETEAFF
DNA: TGCAGTACCGACAGGGAAACTGAAGCTTTCTTT

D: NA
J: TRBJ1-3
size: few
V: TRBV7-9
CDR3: CASSLERNTIYF
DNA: TGTGCCAGCAGCCTTGAGCGAAACACCATATATTTT

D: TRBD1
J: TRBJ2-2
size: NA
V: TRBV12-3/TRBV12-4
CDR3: CASRTGAGGELFF
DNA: TGTGCCAGCAGGACAGGGGCTGGCGGGGAGCTGTTTTTT

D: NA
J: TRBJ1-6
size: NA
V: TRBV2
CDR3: CASSSSHAPGSPLHF
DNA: TGTGCCAGCTCCTCGAGCCACGCCCCGGGTTCACCCCTCCACTTT

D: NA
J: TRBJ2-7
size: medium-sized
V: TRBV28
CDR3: CASSLRPGGGEQYF
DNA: TGTGCCAGCAGTTTACGGCCTGGCGGAGGGGAGCAGTACTTC

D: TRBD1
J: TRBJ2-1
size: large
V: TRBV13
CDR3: CASSMGQISYNEQFF
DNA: TGTGCCAGCAGCATGGGACAGATCTCCTACAATGAGCAGTTCTTC

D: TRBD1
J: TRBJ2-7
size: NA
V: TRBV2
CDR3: CASAPGTGGSYEQYF
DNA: TGTGCCAGCGCTCCCGGGACAGGGGGCTCCTACGAGCAGTACTTC

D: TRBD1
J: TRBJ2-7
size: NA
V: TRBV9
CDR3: CASSVGPGGYEQYF
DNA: TGTGCCAGCAGCGTAGGTCCAGGGGGCTACGAGCAGTACTTC

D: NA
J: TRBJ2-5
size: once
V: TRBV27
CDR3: CASSLFGAQETQYF
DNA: TGTGCCAGCAGTTTATTTGGGGCCCAAGAGACCCAGTACTTC

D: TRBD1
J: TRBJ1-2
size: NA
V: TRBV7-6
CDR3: CASSSRDSSDGYTF
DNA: TGTGCCAGCAGCTCCCGGGACAGCTCAGACGGCTACACCTTC

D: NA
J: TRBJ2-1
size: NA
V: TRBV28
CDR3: CASEPRDTPYNEQFF
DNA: TGTGCCAGCGAACCTCGGGACACCCCGTACAATGAGCAGTTCTTC

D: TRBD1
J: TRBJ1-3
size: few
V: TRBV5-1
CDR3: CASGAGTDGNTIYF
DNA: TGCGCCAGCGGAGCCGGGACAGACGGAAACACCATATATTTT

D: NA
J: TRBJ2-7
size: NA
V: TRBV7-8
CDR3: CASSLGPAGGTEQYF
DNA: TGTGCCAGCAGCTTAGGCCCGGCAGGGGGGACCGAGCAGTACTTC

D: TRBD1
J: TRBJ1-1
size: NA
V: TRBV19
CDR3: CASSILGTVRNTEAFF
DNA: TGTGCCAGTAGTATCCTCGGGACAGTGAGGAACACTGAAGCTTTCTTT

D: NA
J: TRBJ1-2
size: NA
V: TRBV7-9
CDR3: CASSPLNYGYTF
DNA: TGTGCCAGCAGCCCGTTGAACTATGGCTACACCTTC

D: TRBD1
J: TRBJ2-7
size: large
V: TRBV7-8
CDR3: CASSGPTGTGPEPHYEQYF
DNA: TGTGCCAGCAGCGGACCTACCGGGACAGGGCCAGAACCCCACTACGAGCAGTACTTC

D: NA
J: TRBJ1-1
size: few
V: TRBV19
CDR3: CASSNVQGALAFF
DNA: TGTGCCAGTAGTAACGTCCAGGGTGCATTAGCTTTCTTT

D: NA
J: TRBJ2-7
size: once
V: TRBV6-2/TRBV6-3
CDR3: CASSSPVQGRYEQYF
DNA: TGTGCCAGCAGTTCACCCGTACAGGGACGGTACGAGCAGTACTTC

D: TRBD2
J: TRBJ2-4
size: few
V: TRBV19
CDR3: CASSITASGPGLGF
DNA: TGTGCCAGTAGTATAACGGCTAGCGGTCCTGGGTTGGGTTTC

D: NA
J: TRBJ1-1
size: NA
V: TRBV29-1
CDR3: CSALDGGGTEAFF
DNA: TGCAGCGCCCTGGACGGGGGGGGGACTGAAGCTTTCTTT

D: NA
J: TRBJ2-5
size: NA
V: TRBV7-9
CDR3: CASRKSGSFQETQYF
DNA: TGTGCCAGCAGAAAAAGCGGTAGTTTCCAAGAGACCCAGTACTTC

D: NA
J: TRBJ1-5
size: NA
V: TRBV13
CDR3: CASSTGLDQPQHF
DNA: TGTGCCAGCAGTACGGGTCTCGATCAGCCCCAGCATTTT

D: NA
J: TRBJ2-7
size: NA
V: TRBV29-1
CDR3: CSVRDWGYEQYF
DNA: TGCAGCGTTCGGGACTGGGGCTACGAGCAGTACTTC

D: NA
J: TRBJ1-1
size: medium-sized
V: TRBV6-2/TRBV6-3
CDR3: CASSWGSGAPLNTEAFF
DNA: TGTGCCAGCAGTTGGGGGTCAGGGGCCCCTCTGAACACTGAAGCTTTCTTT

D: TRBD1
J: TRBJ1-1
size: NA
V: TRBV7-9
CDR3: CASSAGQGVGAFF
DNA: TGTGCCAGCAGCGCAGGACAGGGAGTGGGAGCTTTCTTT

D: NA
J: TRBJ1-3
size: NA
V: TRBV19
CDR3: CASKQVFSGNTIYF
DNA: TGTGCCAGTAAACAGGTCTTCTCTGGAAACACCATATATTTT

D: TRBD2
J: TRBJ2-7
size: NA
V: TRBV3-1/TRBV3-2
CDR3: CASSILRTSGSYEQYF
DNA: TGTGCCAGCAGCATCCTGAGGACTAGCGGTTCCTACGAGCAGTACTTC

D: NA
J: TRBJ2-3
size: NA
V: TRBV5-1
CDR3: CASSGVRTDTQYF
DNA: TGCGCCAGTTCGGGGGTTCGCACAGATACGCAGTATTTT

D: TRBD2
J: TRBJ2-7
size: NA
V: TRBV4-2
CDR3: CASSPRGDYEQYF
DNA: TGTGCCAGCAGCCCCCGAGGGGACTATGAGCAGTACTTC

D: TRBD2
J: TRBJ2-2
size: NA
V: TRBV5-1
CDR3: CASSLASGSLGTGELFF
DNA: TGCGCCAGCAGCTTGGCTAGCGGGAGTTTGGGCACCGGGGAGCTGTTTTTT

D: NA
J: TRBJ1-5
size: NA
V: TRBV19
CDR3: CASSPGGGQPQHF
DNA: TGTGCCAGTAGTCCCGGGGGGGGTCAGCCCCAGCATTTT

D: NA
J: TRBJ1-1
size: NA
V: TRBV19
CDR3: CASTPETGSTEAFF
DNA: TGTGCCAGTACCCCCGAAACAGGGAGCACTGAAGCTTTCTTT

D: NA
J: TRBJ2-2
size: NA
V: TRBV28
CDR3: CASSWKGGYTGELFF
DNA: TGTGCCAGCAGTTGGAAAGGAGGGTACACCGGGGAGCTGTTTTTT

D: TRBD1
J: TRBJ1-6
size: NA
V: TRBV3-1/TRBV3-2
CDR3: CASTIQGQGTVPLHF
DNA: TGTGCCAGCACCATACAAGGACAGGGAACGGTACCCCTCCACTTT

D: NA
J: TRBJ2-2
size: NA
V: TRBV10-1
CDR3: CASSAQVTGELFF
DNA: TGCGCCAGCAGTGCGCAGGTTACCGGGGAGCTGTTTTTT

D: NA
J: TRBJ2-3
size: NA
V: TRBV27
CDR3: CASSLSGTGTTQYF
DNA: TGTGCCAGCAGTTTATCCGGGACTGGGACGACGCAGTATTTT